This T cell receptor (beta chain) was profiled in a study of Graves' ophthalmopathy and Graves' hyperthyroidism. The V end lost 5 bases, the J end lost 3 bases, and 10 bases lay between the germline ends. The CDR3 extends over 13 amino acids. Germline V gives CDR1 SGHAT, CDR2 FQNNGV. Ophthalmopathy-affected donors exhibited moderate-to-severe activity, CAS ≥3, NOSPECS ≥4, and duration under 3 months. If patients had other autoimmune diseases, uncontrolled infections, pregnancy or lactation, they were excluded. What supplied the PBMCs was roughly 9.7 ml of fresh peripheral blood. This clonotype was seen ten or more times. CDR3 regions of TCR beta were amplified from RNA transcripts. After a first-round RT-PCR with HTBI primers, a second-round multiplex PCR was run. TCRdb reanalysed the multiplex PCR reads using MiXCR and keeps one entry per CDR3 protein. The profile shows about 210,000 distinct CDR3 sequences, about 32% of them singletons.

This sequence was found in a man aged 50-59 years with Graves' ophthalmopathy. Specimen: peripheral blood. This sequence joins TRBV11-2 and TRBJ2-5; D is perhaps TRBD1 or TRBD2 (5 bases each). The CDR3: CASSIRDEETQYF. DNA for the CDR3: TGTGCCAGCAGCATCCGGGACGAAGAGACCCAGTACTTC.